The sequence of this T cell receptor (beta chain) was determined in a study of early T cells in non-severe SARS-CoV-2 infection. CDR3 length: 15 amino acids. Trimming took 0 bases from V and 10 from J, leaving 13 bases between them. Germline V gene sequence: CDR1 SGHDN, CDR2 FVKESK. TCRdb re-analysed the 5' RACE reads in MiXCR, keeping a single row per CDR3 protein. Of approximately 50,000 distinct CDR3 sequences detected, around 12% appear once; the ten largest clones hold about 2.4%. This TCR derives from an adult who was a healthcare worker with PCR-confirmed SARS-CoV-2 infection or an uninfected control (not recorded which). The sample here was whole blood, taken at baseline. The V gene is TRBV14, the J gene TRBJ1-6; the D gene is possibly TRBD1 (5 bases). Here the CDR3 DNA reads TGTGCCAGCAGCCAAGATTATCAGGGACTATCACCCCTCCACTTT. Translated, it gives CASSQDYQGLSPLHF. The full variable domain, with the rest looked up from reference TRBV14 and TRBJ1-6, is EAGVTQFPSHSVIEKGQTVTLRCDPISGHDNLYWYRRVMGKEIKFLLHFVKESKQDESGMPNNRFLAERTGGTYSTLKVQPAELEDSGVYFCASSQDYQGLSPLHFGNGTRLTVT.